A single sample gave rise to the 16 T cell receptor beta chains below, sequenced in a study of shared clonotypes between healthy human individuals. The assay was immunoSEQ multiplex PCR, and TCRdb's table has in-frame clones only and misses some. The sample has approximately 1.9 million clones, 93% seen once. CD45RO-negative CD8 cells positively selected for CCR7 made up the naive population, which excluded terminally differentiated effector memory CD45RA+ cells. Sample: naive CD8+ T cells from PBMCs. Receptors originate from a man younger than 35 in good health. Some clones in this sample may be carry-over from other donors' samples.

The V and J genes are TRBV7-9 and TRBJ2-7; the D gene is possibly TRBD1 (5 bases). Germline CDR1 and CDR2: SEHNR and FQNEAQ (reference sequence). V shed 5 bases and J shed 2 bases, with 13 bases lying between them. The CDR3 length is 14 residues. DNA of the CDR3: TGTGCCAGCAGCCGAGGCAGGGTCCCCTACGAGCAGTACTTC. Encoded protein: CASSRGRVPYEQYF. Looking up the rest from reference TRBV7-9 and TRBJ2-7 gives the full variable domain: DTGVSQNPRHKITKRGQNVTFRCDPISEHNRLYWYRQTLGQGPEFLTYFQNEAQLEKSRLLSDRFSAERPKGSFSTLEIQRTEQGDSAMYLCASSRGRVPYEQYFGPGTRLTVT.

The chain employs TRBV6-1 and TRBJ1-2; D gene uncertain. The CDR3 is 12 residues long. The V end was cut by 4 bases, the J end by 2 bases, with 5 bases between. The germline gives CDR1 MNHNS, CDR2 SASEGT. CDR3 sequence reads: CASSARNYGYTF. The CDR3 DNA follows: TGTGCCAGCAGTGCGAGGAACTATGGCTACACCTTC.

V and J are TRBV25-1 and TRBJ2-5, with a possible D match to TRBD1 (6 bases). The CDR3 totals 12 residues. Looked up from germline, CDR1 is MGHDK and CDR2 is SYGVNS. Trimming shortened V by 7 bases and J by 5 bases, and 11 bases separated the two germline ends. The CDR3 DNA reads TGTGCCAGCAAACGAGGGGGTGAGACCCAGTACTTC. It specifies CASKRGGETQYF.

CDR3: CASSPAGGENTDTQYF. CDR3 DNA: TGCGCCAGCAGCCCCGCCGGCGGGGAAAACACAGATACGCAGTATTTT. The V gene is TRBV5-1, the J gene TRBJ2-3; possibly TRBD2 for D (6 bases). The CDR3 sequence is 16 residues long. Germline loops: CDR1 SGHRS, CDR2 YFSETQ. Trimming left V 4 bases short and J 2 bases short, with 17 bases between.

To note about this clone: At the DNA level, this CDR3 is encoded by other sequences in the same sample as well. The chain uses TRBV9 and TRBJ2-1; D might be TRBD1 or TRBD2, each matching 6 bases. Trimming left V 2 bases short and J 6 bases short, with 9 bases between. Germline values: CDR1 SGDLS, CDR2 YYNGEE. CDR3 length: 13 amino acids. The CDR3 DNA follows: TGTGCCAGCAGCGTCGGGGGCCGCAATGAGCAGTTCTTC. It specifies CASSVGGRNEQFF.

The chain combines TRBV11-2 with TRBJ1-1; D unclear. With 5 bases removed from V and 1 base from J, the gap between germline ends came to 8 bases. The germline V gene has CDR1 SGHAT and CDR2 FQNNGV. The length of the CDR3 is 13 residues. The CDR3: CASSPPRNTEAFF. DNA for the CDR3: TGTGCCAGCAGCCCACCAAGGAACACTGAAGCTTTCTTT. Full variable domain (outside the CDR3, taken from reference TRBV11-2 and TRBJ1-1): EAGVAQSPRYKIIEKRQSVAFWCNPISGHATLYWYQQILGQGPKLLIQFQNNGVVDDSQLPKDRFSAERLKGVDSTLKIQPAKLEDSAVYLCASSPPRNTEAFFGQGTRLTVV.

The CDR3, as DNA: TGTGCCAGCAGCGCCCTCGAGGAGGTTGGCTACACCTTC. Amino acid sequence: CASSALEEVGYTF. The chain carries TRBV9 and TRBJ1-2; unclear D gene. The CDR3 length is 13 residues. Deletions cut 3 bases from V and 7 bases from J, with 13 bases between. Germline-derived CDR1 and CDR2 are SGDLS and YYNGEE.

The CDR3 sequence: CASRDPLAAQETQYF. Here the CDR3 DNA reads TGCGCCAGCAGGGACCCTCTAGCGGCCCAAGAGACCCAGTACTTC. The J gene is TRBJ2-5, the V gene TRBV4-1, with 7 bases matching TRBD2. J was trimmed by 1 base and V by 6 bases; bases with no gene match: 8. This CDR3 is built from 15 residues. The germline V gene has CDR1 MGHRA and CDR2 YSYEKL.

V and J are TRBV5-1 and TRBJ2-7, with 9 bases lining up with TRBD1. The trim removed 4 bases at V and 5 bases at J, leaving 13 bases unmatched. The CDR3 has 16 amino acids. Looked up from germline, CDR1 is SGHRS and CDR2 is YFSETQ. CDR3 loop: CASSHRPGTGSDEQYF. CDR3 coding DNA: TGCGCCAGCAGCCATAGACCCGGGACAGGGTCGGACGAGCAGTACTTC.

This clone was observed a handful of times. The rearrangement joins TRBV10-3 to TRBJ1-2, with a tentative D call TRBD1 (5 bases). The germline V gene encodes CDR1 ENHRY and CDR2 SYGVKD. The CDR3 extends over 13 amino acids. Deletions cut 9 bases from V and 4 bases from J, with 15 bases between. DNA of the CDR3: TGTGCCATTCTGGACACCCGGAGCTATGGCTACACCTTC. Protein: CAILDTRSYGYTF.

The gene calls are TRBV9 and TRBJ2-7; D is undetermined. This CDR3 has 15 amino acids. Germline loops: CDR1 SGDLS, CDR2 YYNGEE. The germline V and J ends were trimmed by 0 bases and 0 bases, with 10 bases remaining between them. The CDR3 sequence is CASSVDGRYSYEQYF. The CDR3, as DNA: TGTGCCAGCAGCGTAGATGGCAGGTACTCCTACGAGCAGTACTTC.

The rearrangement joins TRBV7-8 to TRBJ1-5, with no clear D. Trimming stripped 2 bases from V and 1 base from J, with 9 bases between. Germline CDR1 is SGHVS and CDR2 is FQNEAQ. The CDR3 spans 15 residues. The CDR3 region has the DNA TGTGCCAGCAGCTTAATCCGGGCCAGCAATCAGCCCCAGCATTTT. It yields the protein CASSLIRASNQPQHF.

This chain links TRBV5-1 with TRBJ2-1; 8 bases line up with TRBD1. V lost 2 bases to trimming and J lost 10 bases; unmatched junction nucleotides: 8. Germline CDR1 and CDR2: SGHRS and YFSETQ. The CDR3 covers 14 residues. Written as DNA, the CDR3 is TGCGCCAGCAGCTTCGACAGGGGCCGTATAGAGCAGTTCTTC. It is translated as CASSFDRGRIEQFF. Using reference TRBV5-1 and TRBJ2-1 for the parts outside the CDR3, the full variable domain is KAGVTQTPRYLIKTRGQQVTLSCSPISGHRSVSWYQQTPGQGLQFLFEYFSETQRNKGNFPGRFSGRQFSNSRSEMNVSTLELGDSALYLCASSFDRGRIEQFFGPGTRLTVL.

J is TRBJ1-3 and V is TRBV5-1; D is perhaps TRBD1 (6 bases). Germline V gene data show CDR1 as SGHRS and CDR2 as YFSETQ. There are 19 residues in the CDR3. Trimming removed 1 base at V and 2 bases at J, with 22 bases between. CDR3 residues: CASSLMGPMGGSAGNTIYF. CDR3 sequence (DNA): TGCGCCAGCAGCTTGATGGGACCCATGGGGGGCTCGGCTGGAAACACCATATATTTT.

With respect to this clone: Other DNA sequences of this sample code for an identical CDR3. The genes are TRBV9 and TRBJ1-1; D not certain. The CDR3 has 13 residues. V lost 4 bases and J 1 base, leaving 8 bases between the germline ends. Per the germline V gene, CDR1 is SGDLS and CDR2 is YYNGEE. CDR3 coding DNA: TGTGCCAGCAGCATCGGAGGGAACACTGAAGCTTTCTTT. As protein: CASSIGGNTEAFF.

To note about this clone: The same CDR3 can be traced to other DNA sequences in this sample. The chain recombines TRBV9 with TRBJ2-3; D possibly corresponds to TRBD1 (5 bases). Germline CDR1 and CDR2: SGDLS and YYNGEE. The CDR3 contains 15 residues. The ends were cut back, 0 bases at V and 0 bases at J, with 8 bases in the middle. CDR3 coding DNA: TGTGCCAGCAGCGTAGGGGGCCTAAGCACAGATACGCAGTATTTT. This sequence encodes CASSVGGLSTDTQYF.